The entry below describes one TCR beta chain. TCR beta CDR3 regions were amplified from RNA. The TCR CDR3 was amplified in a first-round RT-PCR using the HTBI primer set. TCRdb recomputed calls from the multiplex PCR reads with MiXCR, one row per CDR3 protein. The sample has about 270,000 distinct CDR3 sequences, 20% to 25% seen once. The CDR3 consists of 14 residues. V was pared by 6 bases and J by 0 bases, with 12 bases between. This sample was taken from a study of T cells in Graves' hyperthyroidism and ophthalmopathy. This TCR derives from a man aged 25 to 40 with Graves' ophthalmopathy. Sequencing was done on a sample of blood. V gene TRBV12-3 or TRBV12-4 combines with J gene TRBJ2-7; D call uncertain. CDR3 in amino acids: CASSLGTFSYEQYF. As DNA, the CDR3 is TGTGCCAGCAGCCTGGGAACATTCTCCTACGAGCAGTACTTC.